This TCR beta chain was identified in a study of T cells in narcolepsy. On the study more broadly: Enrolled donors included narcolepsy type 1 or type 2 patients and healthy controls.

On this clone: Its antigen is unknown.

Generated by immunoSEQ multiplex PCR, the TCRdb table keeps only in-frame clones and is missing some. This table has approximately 30,000 clones, approximately 80% appearing once. The study, taken as a whole, reports: Autoreactive clonotypes reportedly recurred in blood of same and different patients, not controls. Comparing one patient's CSF and blood CD4+ clonotypes highlighted HCRT- and TRIB2-specific autoreactive clonotypes. Some memory CD4+ repertoires had no autoreactive clone sequences.

The source of this sequence is a human donor with narcolepsy. The sample was CD45RA- memory CD4+ T cells from PBMCs.

CDR3 sequence reads: CASSLQGARFF. The CDR3 coding sequence is TGTGCCAGCAGCTTGCAGGGGGCACGGTTCTTC. The V and J genes are TRBV11-3 and TRBJ2-1, with 8 bases fitting TRBD1. Per germline, CDR1 SGHNT and CDR2 YENEEA. J gave up 15 bases and V 3 bases, and 4 bases lay outside the gene matches. CDR3 size: 11 residues.